This T cell receptor beta chain was documented in a study of beta chain features in type 1 diabetes. The CDR3 has 12 amino acids. V lost 4 bases and J lost 4, with 4 bases in between. This clone has a count of ten or more. The isolated RNA, all of it, was reverse transcribed, so expressed TCRB transcripts were what got sequenced. Assay used: immunoSEQ multiplex PCR; TCRdb lists only in-frame clones, some missing. The sample has under 900,000 clones, about 17% seen once. The clonotype originates from a woman aged 18-30 years in good health. The sample consisted of naive CD4+ T cells from blood. The chain combines TRBV23-1 with TRBJ2-2; D ambiguous. Being an ORF, TRBV23-1 has a function that is uncertain. The CDR3 is CASSLLTGELFF. In nucleotides, the CDR3 is TGCGCCAGCAGTCTGCTCACCGGGGAGCTGTTTTTT.